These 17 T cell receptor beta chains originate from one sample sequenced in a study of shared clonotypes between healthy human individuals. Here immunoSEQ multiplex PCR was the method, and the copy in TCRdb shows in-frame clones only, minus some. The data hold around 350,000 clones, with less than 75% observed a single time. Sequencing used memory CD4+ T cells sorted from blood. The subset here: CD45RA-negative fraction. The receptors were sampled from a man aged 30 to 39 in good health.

The CDR3 is CASGGRGRTGNTIYF. CDR3 coding DNA: TGTGCCAGCGGCGGGAGAGGGAGAACTGGAAACACCATATATTTT. The chain couples TRBV9 to TRBJ1-3; D call uncertain. CDR1 is SGDLS, CDR2 YYNGEE, per germline. With 7 bases removed from V and 2 bases from J, the gap between germline ends came to 16 bases. The CDR3 sequence is 15 residues long.

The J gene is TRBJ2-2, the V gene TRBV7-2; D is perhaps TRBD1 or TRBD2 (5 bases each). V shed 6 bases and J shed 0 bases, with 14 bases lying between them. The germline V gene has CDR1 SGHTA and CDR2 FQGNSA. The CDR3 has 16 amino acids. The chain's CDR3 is CASRTPGTTNTGELFF. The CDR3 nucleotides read TGTGCCAGCAGAACTCCCGGGACCACGAACACCGGGGAGCTGTTTTTT.

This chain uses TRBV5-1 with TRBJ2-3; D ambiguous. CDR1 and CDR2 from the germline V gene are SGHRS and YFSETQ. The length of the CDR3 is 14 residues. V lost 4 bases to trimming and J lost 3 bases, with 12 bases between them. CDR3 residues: CASSTQDPTDTQYF. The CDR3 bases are TGCGCCAGCAGCACCCAGGACCCAACAGATACGCAGTATTTT.

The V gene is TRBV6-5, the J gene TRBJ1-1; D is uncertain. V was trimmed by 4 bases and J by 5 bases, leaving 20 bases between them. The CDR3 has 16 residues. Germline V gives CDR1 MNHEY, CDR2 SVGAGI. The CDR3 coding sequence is TGTGCCAGCAGTTCTCGGCAGGAGACAATTGGGACTGAAGCTTTCTTT. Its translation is CASSSRQETIGTEAFF.

CDR3 amino acids: CASSLPPSPHYEQYF. The CDR3 DNA reads as TGTGCCAGCAGTTTACCCCCAAGTCCGCACTACGAGCAGTACTTC. The J gene is TRBJ2-7, the V gene TRBV28; D call uncertain. Trimming removed 2 bases from V and 3 bases from J, with 14 bases in between. Germline assignment: CDR1 MDHEN and CDR2 SYDVKM. This CDR3 has 15 residues.

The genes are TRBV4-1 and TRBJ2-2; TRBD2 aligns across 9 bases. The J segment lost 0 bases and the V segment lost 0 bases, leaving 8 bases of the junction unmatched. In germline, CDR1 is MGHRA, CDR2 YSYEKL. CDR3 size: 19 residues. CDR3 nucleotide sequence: TGCGCCAGCAGCCAAGAGGGGCTAGCGGGGACCGCGAACACCGGGGAGCTGTTTTTT. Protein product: CASSQEGLAGTANTGELFF.

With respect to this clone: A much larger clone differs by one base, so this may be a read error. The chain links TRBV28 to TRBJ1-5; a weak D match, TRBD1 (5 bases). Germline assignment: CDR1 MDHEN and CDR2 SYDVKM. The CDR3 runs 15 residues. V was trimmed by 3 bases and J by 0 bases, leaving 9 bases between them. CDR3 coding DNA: TGTGCCAGCAGTTTGGGGGGGTTTAGCAATCAGCCCCAGCATTTT. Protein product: CASSLGGFSNQPQHF.

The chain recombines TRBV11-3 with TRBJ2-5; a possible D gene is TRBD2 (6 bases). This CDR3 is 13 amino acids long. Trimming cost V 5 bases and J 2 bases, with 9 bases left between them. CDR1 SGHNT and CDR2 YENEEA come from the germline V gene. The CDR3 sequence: CASSVAAQETQYF. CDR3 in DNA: TGTGCCAGCAGCGTAGCGGCACAAGAGACCCAGTACTTC.

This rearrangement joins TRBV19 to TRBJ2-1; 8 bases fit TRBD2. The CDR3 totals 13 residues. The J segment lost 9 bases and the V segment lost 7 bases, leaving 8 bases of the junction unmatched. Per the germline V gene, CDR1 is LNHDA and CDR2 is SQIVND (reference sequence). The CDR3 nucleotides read TGTGCCAGTAAACCAGCGGGAGATCGTGAGCAGTTCTTC. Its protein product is CASKPAGDREQFF.

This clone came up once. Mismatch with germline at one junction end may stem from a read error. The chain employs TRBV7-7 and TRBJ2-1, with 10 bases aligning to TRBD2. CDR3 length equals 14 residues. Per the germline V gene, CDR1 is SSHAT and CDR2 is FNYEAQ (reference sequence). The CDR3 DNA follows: TGTGCTAGCAGCCTAGCGGGGGACTACAATGAGCAGTTCTTC. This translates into CASSLAGDYNEQFF.

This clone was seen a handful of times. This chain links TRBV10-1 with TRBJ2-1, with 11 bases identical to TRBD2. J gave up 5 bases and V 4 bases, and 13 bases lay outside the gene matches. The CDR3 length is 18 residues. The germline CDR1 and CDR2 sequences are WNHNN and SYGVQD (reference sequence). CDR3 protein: CASSGTEGSGRVNNEQFF. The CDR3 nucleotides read TGCGCCAGCAGTGGGACCGAGGGTAGCGGGAGGGTTAACAATGAGCAGTTCTTC.

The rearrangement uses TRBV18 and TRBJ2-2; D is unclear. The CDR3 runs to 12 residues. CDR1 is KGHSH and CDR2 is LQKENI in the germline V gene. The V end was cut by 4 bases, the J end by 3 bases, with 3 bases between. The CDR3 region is CASSHYTGELFF. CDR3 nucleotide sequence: TGTGCCAGCTCACACTACACCGGGGAGCTGTTTTTT.

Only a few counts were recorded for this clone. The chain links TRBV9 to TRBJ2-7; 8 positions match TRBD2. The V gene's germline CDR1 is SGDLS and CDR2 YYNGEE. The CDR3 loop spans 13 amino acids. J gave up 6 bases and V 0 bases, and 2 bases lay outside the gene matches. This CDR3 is CASSVDLAGEQYF. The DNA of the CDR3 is TGTGCCAGCAGCGTAGATCTAGCGGGCGAGCAGTACTTC.

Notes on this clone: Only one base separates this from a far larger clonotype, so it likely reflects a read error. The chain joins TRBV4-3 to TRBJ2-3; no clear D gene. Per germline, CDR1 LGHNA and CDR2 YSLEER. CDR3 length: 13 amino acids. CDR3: CTSSLRLDERQYF. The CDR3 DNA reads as TGCACCAGCAGCCTGCGCCTCGACGAGAGGCAGTATTTT.

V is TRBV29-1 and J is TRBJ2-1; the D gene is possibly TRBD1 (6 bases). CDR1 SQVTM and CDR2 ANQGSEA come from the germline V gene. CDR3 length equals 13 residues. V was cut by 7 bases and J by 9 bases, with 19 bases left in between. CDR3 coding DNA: TGCAGCGCCTCCGGGACAATCCATCGTGAGCAGTTCTTC. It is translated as CSASGTIHREQFF.

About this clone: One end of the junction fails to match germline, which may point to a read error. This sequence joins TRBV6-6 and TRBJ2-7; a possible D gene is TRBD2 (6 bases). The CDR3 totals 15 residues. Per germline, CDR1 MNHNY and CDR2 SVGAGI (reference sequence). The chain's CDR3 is CASTATGLLSDEQYF. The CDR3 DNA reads TGTGCCAGCACCGCAACGGGACTGCTCTCCGACGAGCAGTACTTC.

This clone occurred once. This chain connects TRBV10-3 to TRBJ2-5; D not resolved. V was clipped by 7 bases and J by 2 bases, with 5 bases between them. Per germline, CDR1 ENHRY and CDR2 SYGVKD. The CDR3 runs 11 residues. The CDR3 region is CAIMDQETQYF. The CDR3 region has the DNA TGTGCCATCATGGATCAAGAGACCCAGTACTTC.